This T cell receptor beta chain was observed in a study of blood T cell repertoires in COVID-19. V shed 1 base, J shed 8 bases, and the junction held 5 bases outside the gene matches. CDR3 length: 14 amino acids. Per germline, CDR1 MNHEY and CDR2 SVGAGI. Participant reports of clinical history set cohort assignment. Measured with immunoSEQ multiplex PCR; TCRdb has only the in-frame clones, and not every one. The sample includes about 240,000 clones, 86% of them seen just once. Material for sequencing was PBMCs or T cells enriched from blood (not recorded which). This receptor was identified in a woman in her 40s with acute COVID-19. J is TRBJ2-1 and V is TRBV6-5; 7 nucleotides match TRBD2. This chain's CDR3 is CASSYFRGSDEQFF. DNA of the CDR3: TGTGCCAGCAGTTACTTTCGCGGGAGTGATGAGCAGTTCTTC.